This paragraph covers one T cell receptor beta chain sequence. What it recognizes is unknown. One junction end does not reproduce the germline sequence, and a read error may be involved. The record originates from a study of T cells after yellow fever vaccination. Turning to the study itself: Fractions containing few cells were prepared with SMART-Seq v4 Ultra Low Input. General study points: The secondary T-cell response peaked on day 5, not day 15, but was weaker. A minor fraction of clonotypes spanned both CD4 and CD8 compartments.

CDR1 SNHLY and CDR2 FYNNEI come from the germline V gene. This CDR3 spans 18 amino acids. TCRdb re-derived calls from the 5' RACE reads in MiXCR, one entry per CDR3 protein. The table shows about 400,000 distinct CDR3 sequences, with 6.2% occurring only once. V is TRBV2 and J is TRBJ2-2, with D maybe TRBD2 (5 bases). Sample: PBMCs, taken 5 days after the yellow fever booster vaccination. This clonotype was obtained from a man aged 25 to 40 who received the YFV17D yellow fever vaccine. The CDR3 DNA is TGTGCCTGCAGTTCTCCCACCGGAGGAACGACGAACACCGGGGAGCTGTTTTTT. The encoded protein is CACSSPTGGTTNTGELFF.